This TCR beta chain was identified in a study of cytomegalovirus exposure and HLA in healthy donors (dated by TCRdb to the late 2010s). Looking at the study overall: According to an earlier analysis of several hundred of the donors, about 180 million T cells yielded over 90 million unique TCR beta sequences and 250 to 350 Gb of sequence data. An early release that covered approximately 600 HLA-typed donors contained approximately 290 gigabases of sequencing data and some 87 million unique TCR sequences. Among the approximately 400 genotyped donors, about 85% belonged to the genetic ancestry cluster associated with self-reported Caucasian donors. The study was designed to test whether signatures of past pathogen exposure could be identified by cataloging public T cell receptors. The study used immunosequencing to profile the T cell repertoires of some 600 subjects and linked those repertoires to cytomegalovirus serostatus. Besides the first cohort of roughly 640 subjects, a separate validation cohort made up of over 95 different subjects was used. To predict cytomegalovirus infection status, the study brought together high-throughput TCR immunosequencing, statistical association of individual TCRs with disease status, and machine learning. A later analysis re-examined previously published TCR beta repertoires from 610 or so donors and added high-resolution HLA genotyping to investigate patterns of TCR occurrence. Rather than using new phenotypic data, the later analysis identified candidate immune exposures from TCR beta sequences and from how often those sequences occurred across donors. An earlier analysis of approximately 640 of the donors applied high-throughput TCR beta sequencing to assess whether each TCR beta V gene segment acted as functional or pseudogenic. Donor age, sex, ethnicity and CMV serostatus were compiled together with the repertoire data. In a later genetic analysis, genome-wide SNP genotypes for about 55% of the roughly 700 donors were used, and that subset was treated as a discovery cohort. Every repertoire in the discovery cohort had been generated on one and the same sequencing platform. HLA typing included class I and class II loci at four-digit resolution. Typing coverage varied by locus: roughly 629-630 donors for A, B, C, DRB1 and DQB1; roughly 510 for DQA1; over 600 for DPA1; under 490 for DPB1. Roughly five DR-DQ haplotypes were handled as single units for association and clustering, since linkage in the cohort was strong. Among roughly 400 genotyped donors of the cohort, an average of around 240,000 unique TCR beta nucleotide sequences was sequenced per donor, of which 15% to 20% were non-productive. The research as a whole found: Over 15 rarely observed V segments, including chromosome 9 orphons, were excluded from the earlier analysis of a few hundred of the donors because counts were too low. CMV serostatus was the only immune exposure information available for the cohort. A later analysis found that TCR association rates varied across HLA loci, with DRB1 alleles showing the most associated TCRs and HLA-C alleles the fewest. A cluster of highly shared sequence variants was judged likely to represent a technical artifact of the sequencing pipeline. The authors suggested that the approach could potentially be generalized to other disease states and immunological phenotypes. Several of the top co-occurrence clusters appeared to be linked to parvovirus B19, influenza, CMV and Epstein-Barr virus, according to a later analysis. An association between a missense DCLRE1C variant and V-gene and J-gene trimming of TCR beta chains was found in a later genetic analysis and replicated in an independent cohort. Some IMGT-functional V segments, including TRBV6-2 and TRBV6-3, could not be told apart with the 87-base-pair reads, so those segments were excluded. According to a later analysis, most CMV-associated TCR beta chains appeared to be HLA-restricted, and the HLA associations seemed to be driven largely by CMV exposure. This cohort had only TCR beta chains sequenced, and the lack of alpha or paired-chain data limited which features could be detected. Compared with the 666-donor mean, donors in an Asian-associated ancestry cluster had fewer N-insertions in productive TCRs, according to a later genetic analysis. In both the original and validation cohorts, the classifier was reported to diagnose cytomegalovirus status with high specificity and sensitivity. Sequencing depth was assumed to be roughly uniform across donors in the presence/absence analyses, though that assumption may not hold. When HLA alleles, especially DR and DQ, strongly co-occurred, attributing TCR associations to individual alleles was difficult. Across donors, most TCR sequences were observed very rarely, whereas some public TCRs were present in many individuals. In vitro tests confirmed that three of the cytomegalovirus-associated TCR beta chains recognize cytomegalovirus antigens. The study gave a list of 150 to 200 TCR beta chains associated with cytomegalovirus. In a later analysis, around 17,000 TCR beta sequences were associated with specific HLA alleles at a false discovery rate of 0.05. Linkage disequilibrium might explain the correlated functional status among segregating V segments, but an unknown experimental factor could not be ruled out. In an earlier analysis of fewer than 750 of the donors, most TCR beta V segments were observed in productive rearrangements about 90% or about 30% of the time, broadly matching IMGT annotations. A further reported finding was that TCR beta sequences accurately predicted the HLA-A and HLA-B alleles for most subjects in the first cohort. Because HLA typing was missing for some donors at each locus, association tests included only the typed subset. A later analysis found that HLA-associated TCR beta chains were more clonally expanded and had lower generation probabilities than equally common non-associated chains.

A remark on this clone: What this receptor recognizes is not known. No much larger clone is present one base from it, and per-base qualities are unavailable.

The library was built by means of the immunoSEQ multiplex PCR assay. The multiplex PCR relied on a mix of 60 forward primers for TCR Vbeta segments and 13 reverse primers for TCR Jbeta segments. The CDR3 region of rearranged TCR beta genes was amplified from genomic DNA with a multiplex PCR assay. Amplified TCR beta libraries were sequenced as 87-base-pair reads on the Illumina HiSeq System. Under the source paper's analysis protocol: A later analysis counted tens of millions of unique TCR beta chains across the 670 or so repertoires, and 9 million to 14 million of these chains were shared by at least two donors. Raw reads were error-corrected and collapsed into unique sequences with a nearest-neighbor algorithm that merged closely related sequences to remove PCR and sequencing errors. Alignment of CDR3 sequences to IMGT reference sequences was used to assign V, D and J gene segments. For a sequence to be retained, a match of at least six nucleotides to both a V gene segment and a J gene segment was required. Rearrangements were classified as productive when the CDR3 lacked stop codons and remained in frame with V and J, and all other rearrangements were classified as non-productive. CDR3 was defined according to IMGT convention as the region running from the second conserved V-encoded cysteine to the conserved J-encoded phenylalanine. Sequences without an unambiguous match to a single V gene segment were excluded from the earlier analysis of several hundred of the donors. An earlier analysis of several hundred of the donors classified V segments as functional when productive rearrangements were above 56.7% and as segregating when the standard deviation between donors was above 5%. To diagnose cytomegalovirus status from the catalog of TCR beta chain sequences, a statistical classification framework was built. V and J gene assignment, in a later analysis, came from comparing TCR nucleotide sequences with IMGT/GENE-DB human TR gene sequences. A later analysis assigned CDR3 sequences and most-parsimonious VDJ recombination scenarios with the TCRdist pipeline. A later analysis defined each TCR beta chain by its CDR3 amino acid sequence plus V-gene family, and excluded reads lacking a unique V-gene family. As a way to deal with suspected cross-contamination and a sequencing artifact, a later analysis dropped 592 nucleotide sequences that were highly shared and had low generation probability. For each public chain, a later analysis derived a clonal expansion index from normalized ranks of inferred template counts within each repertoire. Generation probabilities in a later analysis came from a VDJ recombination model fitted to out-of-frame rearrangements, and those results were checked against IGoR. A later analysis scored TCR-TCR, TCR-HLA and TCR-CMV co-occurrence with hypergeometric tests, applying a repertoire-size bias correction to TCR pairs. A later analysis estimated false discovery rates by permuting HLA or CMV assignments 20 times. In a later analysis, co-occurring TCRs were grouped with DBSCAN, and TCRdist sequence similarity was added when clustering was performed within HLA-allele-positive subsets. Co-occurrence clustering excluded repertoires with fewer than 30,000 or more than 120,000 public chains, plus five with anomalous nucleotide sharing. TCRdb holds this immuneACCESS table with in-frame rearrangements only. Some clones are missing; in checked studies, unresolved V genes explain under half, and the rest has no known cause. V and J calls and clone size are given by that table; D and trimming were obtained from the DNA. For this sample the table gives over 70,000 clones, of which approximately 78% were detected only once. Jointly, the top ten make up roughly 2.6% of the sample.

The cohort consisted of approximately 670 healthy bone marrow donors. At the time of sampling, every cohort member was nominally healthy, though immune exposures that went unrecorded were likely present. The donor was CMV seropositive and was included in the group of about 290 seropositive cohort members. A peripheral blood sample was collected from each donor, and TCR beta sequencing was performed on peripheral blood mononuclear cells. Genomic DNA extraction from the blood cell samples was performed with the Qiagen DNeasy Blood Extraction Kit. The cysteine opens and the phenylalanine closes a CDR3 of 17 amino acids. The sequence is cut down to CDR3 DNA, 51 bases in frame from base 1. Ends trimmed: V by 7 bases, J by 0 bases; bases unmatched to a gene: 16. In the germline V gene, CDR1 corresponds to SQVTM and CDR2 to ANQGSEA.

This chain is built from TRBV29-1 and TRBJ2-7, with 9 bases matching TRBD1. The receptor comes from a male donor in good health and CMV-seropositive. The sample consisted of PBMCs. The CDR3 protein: CSAGRDGTGPSSYEQYF. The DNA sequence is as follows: TGCAGCGCTGGTCGGGACGGGACAGGGCCGAGCTCCTACGAGCAGTACTTC.